These 30 T cell receptor beta chains share one sample of origin, sequenced in a study of long-term antiretroviral therapy in people with HIV. Run at survey level, the immunoSEQ assay was version v3.0. Only in-frame clones appear in the TCRdb table, and some are missing; sequencing was by immunoSEQ multiplex PCR. The sample gives more than 20,000 clones, around 87% of which show up once; around 5.2% is in the top ten. The material sequenced was unsorted PBMCs, taken 2.6 to 2.8 years after starting antiretroviral therapy. The source of these receptors is a man between 40 and 49 years old with HIV.

V usage is TRBV5-1 and J usage is TRBJ1-2, with D possibly TRBD1 on 5 matching bases. V was clipped by 4 bases and J by 4 bases, with 23 bases between them. The CDR3 covers 17 residues. Germline assignment: CDR1 SGHRS and CDR2 YFSETQ. Written as DNA, the CDR3 is TGCGCCAGCAGCCGGGGGATCGGGACGGCTCGGAGCTATGGCTACACCTTC. Amino acid sequence: CASSRGIGTARSYGYTF.

This clone was observed a few times. The genes are TRBV29-1 and TRBJ1-5; TRBD1 matches 9 bases. Germline V gene lookup returns CDR1 SQVTM and CDR2 ANQGSEA. V was pared by 6 bases and J by 0 bases, with 9 bases of the junction left unmatched. The CDR3 loop spans 16 amino acids. CDR3 sequence reads: CSVLSTGGNSNQPQHF. CDR3 sequence (DNA): TGCAGCGTGCTGTCGACAGGGGGAAATAGCAATCAGCCCCAGCATTTT.

J is TRBJ1-2 and V is TRBV19; D gene uncertain. The CDR3 extends over 12 amino acids. The germline V gene has CDR1 LNHDA and CDR2 SQIVND (reference sequence). With 9 bases removed from V and 6 bases from J, the gap between germline ends came to 14 bases. The CDR3 reads CASLYGGDGYTF. The CDR3 nucleotides read TGTGCCAGCCTCTATGGCGGGGATGGCTACACCTTC.

The chain has TRBV4-3 and TRBJ1-4, with D uncertain. Germline-derived CDR1 and CDR2 are LGHNA and YSLEER. This CDR3 comprises 17 residues. V was clipped by 4 bases and J by 4 bases, with 19 bases between them. CDR3 nucleotide sequence: TGCGCCAGCAGCCTCCGCCCAGGAAGAAGTTATAATGAAAAACTGTTTTTT. It translates to CASSLRPGRSYNEKLFF.

The V call is TRBV30, the J call TRBJ1-2, with TRBD1 identical over 8 bases. Germline-derived CDR1 and CDR2 are GTSNPN and SVGIG (reference sequence). The CDR3 extends over 12 amino acids. The trim removed 5 bases at V and 8 bases at J, leaving 7 bases unmatched. CDR3 protein: CAWQGAGKGYTF. CDR3 bases: TGTGCCTGGCAGGGGGCGGGGAAGGGCTACACCTTC.

The chain has TRBV7-9 and TRBJ2-1; TRBD2 matches at 12 bases. Germline CDR1 is SEHNR and CDR2 is FQNEAQ (reference sequence). The CDR3 is made up of 17 amino acids. J gave up 6 bases and V 3 bases, and 9 bases lay outside the gene matches. As DNA, the CDR3 is TGTGCCAGCAGCTTCCAGGCTAGCGGGAGGGTTGTCAATGAGCAGTTCTTC. This encodes CASSFQASGRVVNEQFF.

The chain couples TRBV7-2 to TRBJ1-2, with D unresolved. This CDR3 contains 13 residues. V lost 3 bases, J lost 8 bases, and 13 bases lay in between. CDR1 SGHTA and CDR2 FQGNSA come from the germline V gene. The CDR3: CASSLNGLLGYTF. CDR3 nucleotide sequence: TGTGCCAGCAGCTTGAACGGGTTGCTCGGCTACACCTTC.

The rearrangement links TRBV5-6 to TRBJ1-6; 10 positions agree with TRBD1. The CDR3 sequence is 16 residues long. Germline V gene lookup returns CDR1 SGHDT and CDR2 YYEEEE. J gave up 4 bases and V 4 bases, and 5 bases lay outside the gene matches. The CDR3 bases are TGTGCCAGCAGCGGGGACAGGGGCGGATATAATTCACCCCTCCACTTT. Its protein is CASSGDRGGYNSPLHF.

This rearrangement joins TRBV14 to TRBJ2-7, with TRBD2 matching 9 bases. J was trimmed by 2 bases and V by 4 bases; bases with no gene match: 6. CDR3 size: 15 residues. CDR1 and CDR2 from the germline V gene are SGHDN and FVKESK. The CDR3 bases are TGTGCCAGCAGCCTTGATAGCGGGAGCACCTACGAGCAGTACTTC. It translates to CASSLDSGSTYEQYF.

The chain carries TRBV10-3 and TRBJ2-3; D is undetermined. In germline, CDR1 is ENHRY, CDR2 SYGVKD. The germline V and J ends were trimmed by 4 bases and 5 bases, with 7 bases remaining between them. The CDR3 runs to 12 residues. The CDR3 nucleotides are TGTGCCATCAGTGGGACGGAAGATACGCAGTATTTT. It is translated as CAISGTEDTQYF.

CDR3 sequence: CASSLYQGTNQETQYF. The CDR3, as DNA: TGCGCCAGCAGCTTGTATCAGGGAACGAACCAAGAGACCCAGTACTTC. The rearrangement joins TRBV5-1 to TRBJ2-5; tentatively, D is TRBD1 (5 bases). The germline V and J ends were trimmed by 1 base and 0 bases, with 13 bases remaining between them. Germline V gene lookup returns CDR1 SGHRS and CDR2 YFSETQ. This CDR3 comprises 16 residues.

The rearrangement joins TRBV5-1 to TRBJ2-2; 8 bases line up with TRBD1. CDR1 is SGHRS, CDR2 YFSETQ, per germline. Trimming at V came to 4 bases and at J to 4 bases, leaving 6 bases not matched to a gene. The CDR3 is 15 amino acids. As DNA, the CDR3 is TGCGCCAGCAGCCTCGGACAGGGACTCACCGGGGAGCTGTTTTTT. As protein: CASSLGQGLTGELFF.

The chain uses TRBV2 and TRBJ1-2, with D unclear. The V end was cut by 0 bases, the J end by 2 bases, with 7 bases between. In germline, CDR1 is SNHLY, CDR2 FYNNEI. This CDR3 region has 14 residues. CDR3 DNA: TGTGCCAGCAGTGAAGCAAAAGGAAACTATGGCTACACCTTC. Its translation is CASSEAKGNYGYTF.

This chain uses TRBV5-4 with TRBJ2-7; 8 bases match TRBD1. V trimming: 4 bases; J trimming: 4 bases; junction bases outside the gene matches: 10. The germline gives CDR1 SGHNT, CDR2 YYREEE (reference sequence). The CDR3 contains 15 residues. CDR3 region: CASSASDRAIYEQYF. The CDR3 DNA reads TGTGCCAGCAGCGCTTCGGACAGGGCTATTTACGAGCAGTACTTC.

The CDR3 coding sequence is TGTGCCAGCAGCGACGAGTGGAGACAGGGGGGCGAAAAACTGTTTTTT. Residues: CASSDEWRQGGEKLFF. The chain employs TRBV7-8 and TRBJ1-4; the match to TRBD1 covers 9 bases. CDR3 length: 16 residues. The V gene end was trimmed by 5 bases and the J gene end by 8 bases; junction bases not matched to a gene: 12. Looked up from germline, CDR1 is SGHVS and CDR2 is FQNEAQ.

This chain uses TRBV4-3 with TRBJ2-7, with TRBD2 as a possible D gene (5 bases). Between the trimmed V and J ends, which lost 3 bases and 3 bases, there was a span of 21 bases. Per germline, CDR1 LGHNA and CDR2 YSLEER. This CDR3 contains 17 residues. In DNA, the CDR3 is TGCGCCAGCAGCCACGCTCCACTAGGAGAACTAAACTACGAGCAGTACTTC. This translates into CASSHAPLGELNYEQYF.

V gene TRBV10-3 combines with J gene TRBJ2-7, with 9 bases identical to TRBD2. Per germline, CDR1 ENHRY and CDR2 SYGVKD. The ends lost 6 bases at V and 4 bases at J; junction bases unmatched: 10. The CDR3 length is 15 residues. Here the CDR3 DNA reads TGTGCCATCAGGGCCTTGGCGGGAGGGCCGTACGAGCAGTACTTC. Translated, it gives CAIRALAGGPYEQYF.

This chain uses TRBV5-1 with TRBJ2-3; 7 bases map to TRBD1. V dropped 4 bases and J dropped 0; count of bases not matched to a gene: 5. The CDR3 length is 15 residues. Germline CDR1 SGHRS, CDR2 YFSETQ. The CDR3: CASSPTGASTDTQYF. CDR3 nucleotides: TGCGCCAGCAGCCCAACAGGGGCTAGCACAGATACGCAGTATTTT.

The V gene is TRBV27, the J gene TRBJ1-2; 7 nucleotides agree with TRBD1. CDR1 and CDR2 (germline): MNHEY, SMNVEV (reference sequence). V gave up 5 bases and J gave up 6 bases; unmatched junction bases: 12. This CDR3 is built from 15 residues. CDR3 region: CASSLRRQGIDGYTF. In nucleotides, the CDR3 is TGTGCCAGCAGTCTACGGAGACAGGGAATCGATGGCTACACCTTC.

The J gene is TRBJ2-1, the V gene TRBV4-1; D uncertain. Trimming stripped 3 bases from V and 0 bases from J, with 6 bases between. The CDR3 extends over 14 amino acids. Per germline, CDR1 MGHRA and CDR2 YSYEKL. The CDR3 DNA follows: TGCGCCAGCAGCCACCCAAGCTCCTACAATGAGCAGTTCTTC. Its translation is CASSHPSSYNEQFF.

The chain carries TRBV11-1 and TRBJ2-3; 7 bases align to TRBD1. The CDR3 runs to 15 residues. Trimming at V came to 5 bases and at J to 3 bases, leaving 8 bases not matched to a gene. Germline CDR1 and CDR2: SGHAT and FQDESV (reference sequence). CDR3 loop: CASSRGGRGTDTQYF. CDR3 DNA: TGTGCCAGCAGCAGAGGGGGCAGGGGGACAGATACGCAGTATTTT.

This chain connects TRBV28 to TRBJ2-3, with D possibly matching TRBD1 (6 bases). Germline V gives CDR1 MDHEN, CDR2 SYDVKM. The length of the CDR3 is 13 residues. The germline V and J ends were trimmed by 5 bases and 5 bases, with 11 bases remaining between them. Written as DNA, the CDR3 is TGTGCCAGCAGTATGGGGGCTATAGATACGCAGTATTTT. Protein: CASSMGAIDTQYF.

This chain links TRBV7-3 with TRBJ1-1; D is ambiguous. V was shortened by 2 bases and J by 1 base, with 5 bases between the two germline ends. CDR3 length: 13 amino acids. Germline V CDR1 and CDR2: SGHTA, FQGTGA. For the CDR3, the DNA is TGTGCCAGCAGCTTATGGGGGAACACTGAAGCTTTCTTT. Protein: CASSLWGNTEAFF. Supplemented by reference TRBV7-3 and TRBJ1-1, the full variable domain reads GAGVSQTPSNKVTEKGKYVELRCDPISGHTALYWYRQSLGQGPEFLIYFQGTGAADDSGLPNDRFFAVRPEGSVSTLKIQRTERGDSAVYLCASSLWGNTEAFFGQGTRLTVV.

The chain employs TRBV27 and TRBJ2-1; 10 bases agree with TRBD2. The germline V gene has CDR1 MNHEY and CDR2 SMNVEV (reference sequence). Germline trimming cut 6 bases from V and 6 bases from J; bases unmatched to any gene: 2. This CDR3 spans 13 amino acids. The chain's CDR3 is CASRGLAINEQFF. For the CDR3, the DNA is TGTGCCAGCAGGGGACTAGCGATCAATGAGCAGTTCTTC.

The chain links TRBV10-2 to TRBJ1-3, with D hard to call. Germline CDR1 is WSHSY and CDR2 is SAAADI. The CDR3 runs 12 residues. V was clipped by 0 bases and J by 8 bases, with 5 bases between them. The CDR3 sequence is CASSESRDTIYF. CDR3 DNA: TGCGCCAGCAGTGAGTCACGAGACACCATATATTTT.

The sample holds a few counts of this clone. This rearrangement joins TRBV5-1 to TRBJ2-2, with TRBD2 as a possible D gene (5 bases). Looked up from germline, CDR1 is SGHRS and CDR2 is YFSETQ. This CDR3 contains 16 residues. V lost 1 base, J lost 0 bases, and 10 bases lay in between. The CDR3 nucleotides read TGCGCCAGCAGCTTGAACCTCGGGGCGAACACCGGGGAGCTGTTTTTT. The encoded protein is CASSLNLGANTGELFF.

This chain links TRBV28 with TRBJ2-3; D perhaps matches TRBD1 (6 bases). Germline CDR1 and CDR2: MDHEN and SYDVKM. Trimming removed 2 bases from V and 2 bases from J, with 17 bases in between. The CDR3 runs 17 residues. The DNA for the CDR3 is TGTGCCAGCAGTTTAGTACAGGGAACCGAGGTCACAGATACGCAGTATTTT. Amino acid sequence: CASSLVQGTEVTDTQYF.

CDR3 residues: CAWSELGGSRRDSGNTIYF. The CDR3 DNA sequence: TGTGCCTGGAGTGAGCTGGGAGGGTCGAGGAGAGACTCTGGAAACACCATATATTTT. V gene TRBV30 combines with J gene TRBJ1-3; the D is unclear. Germline V gene lookup returns CDR1 GTSNPN and CDR2 SVGIG (reference sequence). The V gene lost 1 base and the J gene lost 0 bases, with 22 bases spanning the gap. The CDR3 sequence is 19 residues long.

The V call is TRBV14, the J call TRBJ2-7; 8 bases fit TRBD2. CDR1 is SGHDN, CDR2 FVKESK, per germline. With V trimmed by 1 base and J by 0 bases, 11 bases remained unmatched. The CDR3 length is 18 residues. The CDR3 nucleotides read TGTGCCAGCAGCCAAGGTCTGGTCTCGGGGGGGGACTCCTACGAGCAGTACTTC. Translating it yields CASSQGLVSGGDSYEQYF.

The chain employs TRBV5-4 and TRBJ2-3; D gene unclear. The germline gives CDR1 SGHNT, CDR2 YYREEE (reference sequence). This CDR3 is 12 amino acids long. V lost 0 bases and J 5 bases, leaving 4 bases between the germline ends. Here the CDR3 reads CASSLGGDTQYF. The CDR3 DNA is TGTGCCAGCAGCTTGGGCGGAGATACGCAGTATTTT.